This record looks at one T cell receptor (beta chain) sequence and its context. The target antigen is unknown. Use of 60 Vbeta and 13 Jbeta primers characterized the PCR. TCRdb's table, derived via immunoSEQ multiplex PCR, lists solely in-frame clones and lacks some. The profile covers around 110,000 clones, with around three quarters appearing a single time and 3.5% to 5% taken by the ten largest. This sample is part of a study of cytomegalovirus exposure and HLA in healthy donors. Study-level points and caveats: For most TCR beta V segments, an earlier analysis put the productive rate at about 87% or about 30% of the time. Fewer than 200 TCR beta chains were listed as cytomegalovirus-associated.

This CDR3 has 16 residues. The V and J ends lost 5 bases and 1 base, in that order; junction bases with no gene match: 7. Germline-derived CDR1 and CDR2 are MDHEN and SYDVKM. The clonotype originates from a man aged 30-40 years in good health and CMV-seropositive. The chain couples TRBV28 to TRBJ1-1; 10 nucleotides align to TRBD1. Input material: PBMCs. CDR3 DNA sequence: TGTGCCAGCAGTCCCACGGGACAGGGGAAGAACACTGAAGCTTTCTTT. This codes for CASSPTGQGKNTEAFF.